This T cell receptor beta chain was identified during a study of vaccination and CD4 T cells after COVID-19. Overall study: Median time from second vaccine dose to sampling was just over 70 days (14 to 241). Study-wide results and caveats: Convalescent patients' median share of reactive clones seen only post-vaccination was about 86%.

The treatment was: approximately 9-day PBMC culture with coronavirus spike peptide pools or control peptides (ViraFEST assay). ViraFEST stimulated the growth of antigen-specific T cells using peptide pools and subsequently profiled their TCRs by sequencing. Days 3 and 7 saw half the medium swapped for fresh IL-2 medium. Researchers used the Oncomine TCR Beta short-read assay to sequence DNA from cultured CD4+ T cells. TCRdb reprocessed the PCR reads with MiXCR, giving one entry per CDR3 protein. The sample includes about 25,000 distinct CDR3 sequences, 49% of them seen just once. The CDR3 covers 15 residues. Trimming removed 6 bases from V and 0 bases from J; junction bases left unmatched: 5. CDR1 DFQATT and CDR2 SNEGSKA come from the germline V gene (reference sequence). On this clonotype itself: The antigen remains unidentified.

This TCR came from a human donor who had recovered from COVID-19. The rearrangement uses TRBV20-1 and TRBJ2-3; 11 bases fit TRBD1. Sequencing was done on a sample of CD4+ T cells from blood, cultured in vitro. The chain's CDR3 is CSALGQGASTDTQYF. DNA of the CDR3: TGCAGTGCATTAGGACAGGGGGCTAGCACAGATACGCAGTATTTT.